One and the same sample provided the 29 T cell receptor beta chains below, sequenced in a study of blood T cell repertoires in COVID-19. This table comes from immunoSEQ multiplex PCR, and its TCRdb copy is limited to in-frame clones, with some not included. There are about 240,000 clones in the sample; roughly 91% occur only once, and 4.1% lies in the top ten. The sample was PBMCs or T cells enriched from blood (not recorded which). The receptors were gathered from a woman under 40 who had recovered from COVID-19.

V and J are TRBV28 and TRBJ1-2; no clear D. V was cut by 6 bases and J by 4 bases, with 15 bases left in between. Looked up from germline, CDR1 is MDHEN and CDR2 is SYDVKM. This CDR3 comprises 14 residues. The CDR3 nucleotides read TGTGCCAGCAGCCGCGGGGTTGACCGCTATGGCTACACCTTC. Translated, it gives CASSRGVDRYGYTF.

The chain is built from TRBV5-4 and TRBJ2-7; TRBD2 matches 8 bases. The CDR3 is 14 amino acids. V lost 7 bases, J lost 2 bases, and 8 bases stayed unmatched. CDR1 and CDR2 from the germline V gene are SGHNT and YYREEE (reference sequence). CDR3 loop: CASFGGVGPYEQYF. The CDR3 DNA reads as TGTGCCAGCTTCGGGGGGGTGGGACCCTACGAGCAGTACTTC.

J is TRBJ2-7 and V is TRBV2; 13 nucleotides agree with TRBD2. The CDR3 covers 15 residues. Per the germline V gene, CDR1 is SNHLY and CDR2 is FYNNEI. With 5 bases clipped from V and 4 bases from J, the junction kept 5 bases outside the gene matches. This CDR3 is CASSRGLAGLYEQYF. The DNA of the CDR3 is TGTGCCAGCAGTAGGGGACTAGCGGGGCTATACGAGCAGTACTTC.

The DNA of the CDR3 is TGTGCCAGCAGCCAAGGGAGGGTTGTAGAGCAGTTCTTC. This codes for CASSQGRVVEQFF. The rearrangement links TRBV14 to TRBJ2-1; D might be TRBD2 (6 bases). The CDR3 totals 13 residues. The ends were cut back, 1 base at V and 10 bases at J, with 11 bases in the middle. Germline CDR1 SGHDN, CDR2 FVKESK.

This sequence joins TRBV9 and TRBJ1-1; D may be TRBD1 (6 bases). This CDR3 is 14 amino acids long. Germline lookup yields CDR1 SGDLS and CDR2 YYNGEE. Trimming left V 0 bases short and J 4 bases short, with 10 bases between. The CDR3 loop is CASSVDPTGTEAFF. In DNA form, the CDR3 reads TGTGCCAGCAGCGTAGACCCGACAGGCACTGAAGCTTTCTTT.

This chain uses TRBV13 with TRBJ1-1; 7 bases are shared with TRBD1. The CDR3 runs 13 residues. Trimming at V came to 4 bases and at J to 1 base, leaving 0 bases not matched to a gene. CDR1 and CDR2 (germline): PRHDT, FYEKMQ (reference sequence). The CDR3 nucleotides read TGTGCCAGCAGCTGGACAGGGAACACTGAAGCTTTCTTT. Amino acids: CASSWTGNTEAFF. Variable domain in full (rest from reference TRBV13 and TRBJ1-1): AAGVIQSPRHLIKEKRETATLKCYPIPRHDTVYWYQQGPGQDPQFLISFYEKMQSDKGSIPDRFSAQQFSDYHSELNMSSLELGDSALYFCASSWTGNTEAFFGQGTRLTVV.

The J gene is TRBJ1-2, the V gene TRBV30, with a weak D call TRBD1 (5 bases). Trimming removed 8 bases at V and 0 bases at J, with 13 bases between. The CDR3 is made up of 13 amino acids. The V gene's germline CDR1 is GTSNPN and CDR2 SVGIG (reference sequence). CDR3 amino acids: CAETGRTNYGYTF. The CDR3, as DNA: TGTGCCGAAACAGGTCGGACTAACTATGGCTACACCTTC.

The CDR3 nucleotides are TGTGCCAGCAGTTTTAGTAATTCACCCCTCCACTTT. It specifies CASSFSNSPLHF. This rearrangement joins TRBV27 to TRBJ1-6, with D hard to call. V gave up 3 bases and J gave up 6 bases, with 3 bases separating them. The CDR3 sequence is 12 residues long. Per germline, CDR1 MNHEY and CDR2 SMNVEV (reference sequence).

This clone was seen once. This chain connects TRBV6-2 or TRBV6-3 to TRBJ2-1, with 8 nucleotides matching TRBD2. Germline assignment: CDR1 MNHEY and CDR2 SVGEGT. This CDR3 is 13 amino acids long. V trimming: 6 bases; J trimming: 8 bases; junction bases outside the gene matches: 6. CDR3 sequence (DNA): TGTGCCAGCAGCCGGCAGCGGGGGCATGAGCAGTTCTTC. Protein: CASSRQRGHEQFF.

V and J are TRBV12-3 or TRBV12-4 and TRBJ1-5; D not resolved. The CDR3 runs 13 residues. V shed 6 bases and J shed 3 bases, with 9 bases lying between them. CDR3 nucleotides: TGTGCCAGCAGGCGGGTCTTCAATCAGCCCCAGCATTTT. It yields the protein CASRRVFNQPQHF.

In its sample, this clone was seen a few times. The CDR3: CASSYMGGYTF. For the CDR3, the DNA is TGTGCCAGCAGTTACATGGGCGGCTACACCTTC. The genes are TRBV6-2 or TRBV6-3 and TRBJ1-2; D not certain. Per the germline V gene, CDR1 is MNHEY and CDR2 is SVGEGT. With 2 bases removed from V and 8 bases from J, the gap between germline ends came to 6 bases. There are 11 residues in the CDR3.

The J gene is TRBJ2-1, the V gene TRBV4-2; 10 nucleotides line up with TRBD2. The trim removed 1 base at V and 0 bases at J, leaving 3 bases unmatched. In germline, CDR1 is LGHNA, CDR2 YNFKEQ. The CDR3 spans 17 residues. The CDR3 loop reads CASSQVPSGSSYNEQFF. CDR3 sequence (DNA): TGTGCCAGCAGCCAAGTGCCTAGCGGGAGCTCCTACAATGAGCAGTTCTTC.

The chain employs TRBV5-1 and TRBJ2-1; unclear D gene. Germline CDR1 is SGHRS and CDR2 is YFSETQ. This CDR3 has 11 amino acids. Trimming left V 2 bases short and J 12 bases short, with 9 bases between. CDR3 in amino acids: CASSFSNVQFF. CDR3 DNA sequence: TGCGCCAGCAGCTTCAGTAACGTGCAGTTCTTC.

The chain combines TRBV5-1 with TRBJ2-7; possibly TRBD1 for D (5 bases). Per the germline V gene, CDR1 is SGHRS and CDR2 is YFSETQ. Trimming took 7 bases from V and 7 from J, leaving 15 bases between them. This CDR3 is built from 12 residues. The CDR3 DNA is TGCGCCAGCGCATCCAGGGCCGGGGAGCAGTACTTC. It yields the protein CASASRAGEQYF.

This clone was seen only a few times. The chain has TRBV9 and TRBJ1-3; D call uncertain. Trimming took off 0 bases at V and 2 bases at J, with 9 bases between the two ends. The CDR3 spans 15 residues. The germline V gene has CDR1 SGDLS and CDR2 YYNGEE. As DNA, the CDR3 is TGTGCCAGCAGCGTAGCGGCGGAACCTGGAAACACCATATATTTT. Protein product: CASSVAAEPGNTIYF.

J is TRBJ2-7 and V is TRBV5-1, with a weak D call TRBD2 (6 bases). This CDR3 is 15 amino acids long. Per the germline V gene, CDR1 is SGHRS and CDR2 is YFSETQ. Trimming removed 0 bases at V and 5 bases at J, with 15 bases between. DNA for the CDR3: TGCGCCAGCAGCTTGGCCTCGCGGGAAGGTGACGAGCAGTACTTC. Protein sequence: CASSLASREGDEQYF.

The chain combines TRBV19 with TRBJ1-1; 9 nucleotides align to TRBD1. The CDR3 sequence is 16 residues long. Germline loops: CDR1 LNHDA, CDR2 SQIVND (reference sequence). V dropped 5 bases and J dropped 6; count of bases not matched to a gene: 13. DNA of the CDR3: TGTGCCAGTAGTTGGCTACTTGGACAGGGGATCCCTGAAGCTTTCTTT. Protein sequence: CASSWLLGQGIPEAFF.

J is TRBJ2-1 and V is TRBV19; the D is unclear. The CDR3 is 12 amino acids. CDR1 LNHDA and CDR2 SQIVND come from the germline V gene (reference sequence). V was pared by 5 bases and J by 5 bases, with 7 bases between. CDR3 DNA sequence: TGTGCCAGTAGTTTCCCAAACAATGAGCAGTTCTTC. It codes for CASSFPNNEQFF.

This clone was counted once. The V and J genes are TRBV5-4 and TRBJ2-7; tentatively, D is TRBD2 (5 bases). The germline V gene encodes CDR1 SGHNT and CDR2 YYREEE (reference sequence). The germline V and J ends were trimmed by 2 bases and 6 bases, with 12 bases remaining between them. The CDR3 covers 13 residues. In DNA, the CDR3 is TGTGCCAGCAGCTTATTTTCTCTAGCCGAGCAGTACTTC. As protein: CASSLFSLAEQYF. The full variable domain, with the rest looked up from reference TRBV5-4 and TRBJ2-7, is ETGVTQSPTHLIKTRGQQVTLRCSSQSGHNTVSWYQQALGQGPQFIFQYYREEENGRGNFPPRFSGLQFPNYSSELNVNALELDDSALYLCASSLFSLAEQYFGPGTRLTVT.

Here the CDR3 reads CASSASGSPYEQYF. In DNA form, the CDR3 reads TGTGCCAGCAGCGCTAGCGGGAGTCCCTACGAGCAGTACTTC. The chain has TRBV9 and TRBJ2-7; 10 nucleotides match TRBD2. Germline V lookup: CDR1 SGDLS, CDR2 YYNGEE. J lost 2 bases, V lost 3 bases, and 2 bases had no gene match. This CDR3 contains 14 residues.

A single count supports this clone. The chain couples TRBV5-1 to TRBJ2-3; the match to TRBD2 covers 10 bases. The CDR3 length is 20 residues. The V and J ends lost 0 bases and 2 bases, in that order; junction bases with no gene match: 15. Germline CDR1 and CDR2: SGHRS and YFSETQ. The CDR3 spells CASSLVGLRLAGANTDTQYF. The CDR3 DNA follows: TGCGCCAGCAGCTTGGTAGGTCTTCGTCTAGCGGGAGCAAACACAGATACGCAGTATTTT.

This clone was recorded only once. V usage is TRBV28 and J usage is TRBJ2-1; TRBD2 aligns across 14 bases. There are 16 residues in the CDR3. Germline V gene sequence: CDR1 MDHEN, CDR2 SYDVKM. V lost 5 bases and J lost 7; bases outside the gene matches: 7. The CDR3 DNA reads TGTGCCAGCAGTCCCTGGACTAGCGGGAGGAAGAATGAGCAGTTCTTC. It codes for CASSPWTSGRKNEQFF. Filled out from reference TRBV28 and TRBJ2-1, the complete variable domain reads DVKVTQSSRYLVKRTGEKVFLECVQDMDHENMFWYRQDPGLGLRLIYFSYDVKMKEKGDIPEGYSVSREKKERFSLILESASTNQTSMYLCASSPWTSGRKNEQFFGPGTRLTVL.

The chain recombines TRBV14 with TRBJ2-2, with D possibly matching TRBD1 (5 bases). The CDR3 loop spans 14 amino acids. Germline CDR1 reads SGHDN; CDR2 reads FVKESK. Trimming left V 0 bases short and J 6 bases short, with 8 bases between. In DNA form, the CDR3 reads TGTGCCAGCAGCCAAGAGTTAGGGGCCGGGGAGCTGTTTTTT. Protein sequence: CASSQELGAGELFF.

CDR3 DNA sequence: TGTGCCAGCAGTCTCTCATGGAGGGAAAAACTGTTTTTT. Translating it yields CASSLSWREKLFF. V usage is TRBV14 and J usage is TRBJ1-4; D is uncertain. Between the trimmed V and J ends, which lost 6 bases and 8 bases, there was a span of 13 bases. The CDR3 is 13 residues long. Germline V gene sequence: CDR1 SGHDN, CDR2 FVKESK.

In nucleotides, the CDR3 is TGCGCCAGCAGCTTGGACAGTGGACACAATCAGCCCCAGCATTTT. Encoded protein: CASSLDSGHNQPQHF. This chain connects TRBV5-1 to TRBJ1-5; D may be TRBD1 (5 bases). CDR1 and CDR2 from the germline V gene are SGHRS and YFSETQ. V was trimmed by 0 bases and J by 3 bases, leaving 10 bases between them. The CDR3 consists of 15 residues.

The genes are TRBV7-8 and TRBJ1-6; D might be TRBD1 (6 bases). Trimming shortened V by 1 base and J by 5 bases, and 12 bases separated the two germline ends. The CDR3 totals 16 residues. Germline V gives CDR1 SGHVS, CDR2 FQNEAQ. The CDR3 sequence is CASSLEGGRNNSPLHF. The CDR3 region has the DNA TGTGCCAGCAGCTTAGAGGGGGGGCGGAATAATTCACCCCTCCACTTT.

This clone was detected only once. The chain carries TRBV28 and TRBJ2-5; 12 bases map to TRBD1. Losses at the gene ends were 6 bases for V and 3 bases for J; bases not matched to a gene: 11. The germline CDR1 and CDR2 sequences are MDHEN and SYDVKM. This CDR3 contains 17 residues. The CDR3: CASSPAPGTGGEETQYF. CDR3 DNA sequence: TGTGCCAGCAGCCCCGCCCCCGGGACAGGGGGCGAAGAGACCCAGTACTTC. Looking up the rest from reference TRBV28 and TRBJ2-5 gives the full variable domain: DVKVTQSSRYLVKRTGEKVFLECVQDMDHENMFWYRQDPGLGLRLIYFSYDVKMKEKGDIPEGYSVSREKKERFSLILESASTNQTSMYLCASSPAPGTGGEETQYFGPGTRLLVL.

The V call is TRBV7-2, the J call TRBJ1-2; no definite D call. V lost 0 bases, J lost 5 bases, and 10 bases lay in between. The germline gives CDR1 SGHTA, CDR2 FQGNSA. This CDR3 region has 14 residues. In nucleotides, the CDR3 is TGTGCCAGCAGCTTAGCCGGACTACGATATGGCTACACCTTC. Translating it yields CASSLAGLRYGYTF.

This chain links TRBV11-3 with TRBJ2-1; 9 positions agree with TRBD2. This CDR3 spans 16 amino acids. The V gene's germline CDR1 is SGHNT and CDR2 YENEEA. V lost 0 bases, J lost 7 bases, and 7 bases stayed unmatched. CDR3 coding DNA: TGTGCCAGCAGCTTAGATCGGCTAGCGGGAAGGAATGAGCAGTTCTTC. Its protein product is CASSLDRLAGRNEQFF.